This TCR beta chain was identified during a study of OX40 agonist ivuxolimab in advanced cancers. Overall study context: Patients received intravenous ivuxolimab every 2 weeks at 0.01 to 10 mg/kg. Three individuals attained partial responses, comprising one hepatocellular carcinoma case and two cutaneous melanoma cases. From roughly 23 to 90 years was the age range, with a mean of roughly 64 years, and over 70% were male.

In the case of this clone: Its antigen remains unidentified.

Using immunoSEQ multiplex PCR, the repertoire was profiled, and TCRdb retains in-frame clones only, with some absent. The sample holds some 43,000 clones, about 86% seen once. Per germline, CDR1 SGHDT and CDR2 YYEEEE. This CDR3 is built from 13 residues. Trimming shortened V by 2 bases and J by 4 bases, and 9 bases separated the two germline ends. Study-wide results and limits: In the expanded peripheral T cells, antigen specificity was never determined.

The input for sequencing was CD4+ or CD8+ T cells sorted from blood, taken in a trial of the OX40 agonist ivuxolimab. This clonotype was obtained from an adult with an advanced solid tumor such as melanoma, head and neck, liver or kidney cancer. The genes are TRBV5-6 and TRBJ1-2; no firm D call. CDR3 DNA: TGTGCCAGCAGCTTCTCGGAGAGCTATGGCTACACCTTC. This translates into CASSFSESYGYTF.